This note documents a single T cell receptor (beta chain) sequence. The source of the sample is a study of cytotoxic CD8 clonotypes in ibrutinib-treated CLL. The germline gives CDR1 SQVTM, CDR2 ANQGSEA. V gave up 3 bases and J gave up 3 bases, with 16 bases separating them. The CDR3 is 15 amino acids. Some clones are missing from TCRdb's copy, which holds only in-frame ones; the method was immunoSEQ multiplex PCR. The sample includes around 15,000 clones, approximately 67% of them seen just once. The material sequenced was PBMCs, taken before ibrutinib treatment. This clonotype was sampled from a human donor with chronic lymphocytic leukemia. This sequence joins TRBV29-1 and TRBJ2-3, with D perhaps TRBD2 (6 bases). The DNA for the CDR3 is TGCAGCGTTGACGATTCCCTCCGGGGGACAGATACGCAGTATTTT. Its protein is CSVDDSLRGTDTQYF.